Listed here is a single T cell receptor (beta chain). Its antigen is not known. Time point in this sample: cycle 4 day 1 (C4D1), after less than 7 weeks of nivolumab. Relapse was seen in all patients after autologous stem cell transplantation, and brentuximab vedotin exposure was variable. Patients reached a best response of complete response, partial response or progressive disease. These data are taken from a study of PD-1 blockade in classical Hodgkin lymphoma. The repertoire was sequenced with immunoSEQ multiplex PCR; TCRdb's copy has only in-frame clones and lacks some. The data contain roughly 8,500 clones, approximately 88% of them singletons. General study results and limits: As was reported, newly diagnosed patients showed lower baseline TCR diversity than healthy donors did. CD4+ TCR diversity rose significantly by C4D1, and CD8+ TCR diversity did not. Baseline diversity resembling that of newly diagnosed patients was seen in complete responders.

The sequenced sample was peripheral blood mononuclear cells (PBMCs), obtained before the fourth cycle of nivolumab. This clonotype was sampled from a human donor with classical Hodgkin lymphoma.

CDR3 sequence: CASSPRTSGGGSDTQYF. CDR3 sequence (DNA): TGTGCCAGCAGCCCTCGGACTAGCGGGGGTGGGTCAGATACGCAGTATTTT. V usage is TRBV9 and J usage is TRBJ2-3; 13 nucleotides align to TRBD2. V dropped 4 bases and J dropped 4; count of bases not matched to a gene: 9. Germline V gives CDR1 SGDLS, CDR2 YYNGEE. This CDR3 region has 17 residues.